The 26 T cell receptor beta chains reported below all come from one sample, sequenced in a study of blood T cells in healthy people across ages. Next came a second PCR, run for about 7 to 12 cycles, which used a sample-barcoded 5' primer along with a J-beta primer mix. TCRdb ran MiXCR on the 5' RACE reads and lists one entry per CDR3 protein. The profile covers roughly 550,000 distinct CDR3 sequences, with around 24% appearing a single time and around 10% taken by the ten largest. The sample also formed part of further work on T cells of mothers and their children.

What was sequenced was blood. The receptors derive from a boy between 5 and 17 years old in good health.

The chain links TRBV25-1 to TRBJ2-7; no clear D. Trimming cost V 7 bases and J 7 bases, with 5 bases left between them. This CDR3 contains 9 residues. The germline gives CDR1 MGHDK, CDR2 SYGVNS. The CDR3 nucleotides read TGTGCCAGCACCGGGGAGCAGTACTTC. Translating it yields CASTGEQYF.

CDR3 amino acids: CASSYRLAGGDTQYF. In DNA, the CDR3 is TGTGCCAGCAGTTACCGACTAGCGGGGGGTGATACGCAGTATTTT. The chain is built from TRBV6-2 or TRBV6-3 and TRBJ2-3; 13 positions match TRBD2. CDR3 length: 15 amino acids. CDR1 and CDR2 (germline): MNHEY, SVGEGT. Losses at the gene ends were 2 bases for V and 6 bases for J; bases not matched to a gene: 2.

This clonotype was seen a handful of times. The chain has TRBV6-2 or TRBV6-3 and TRBJ2-2; 8 bases line up with TRBD2. The CDR3 extends over 14 amino acids. The V gene end was trimmed by 7 bases and the J gene end by 5 bases; junction bases not matched to a gene: 6. Germline V gene lookup returns CDR1 MNHEY and CDR2 SVGEGT. The CDR3 coding sequence is TGTGCCAGCATGGAAGCGGGGGTGACCGGGGAGCTGTTTTTT. Protein: CASMEAGVTGELFF.

The chain has TRBV6-5 and TRBJ2-1, with D perhaps TRBD1 (5 bases). The DNA end is more similar to TRBJ2-7, so the J call may be wrong. CDR3 length equals 16 residues. CDR1 and CDR2 (germline): MNHEY, SVGAGI. The CDR3 nucleotides are TGTGCCAGCAGTTACTCCCCGACAGTCCTAGACTACGAGCAGTACTTC. Its protein is CASSYSPTVLDYEQYF.

The gene calls are TRBV11-1 and TRBJ2-7, with D perhaps matching TRBD1 (5 bases). V lost 5 bases and J lost 6, with 17 bases in between. The CDR3 runs to 14 residues. CDR1 and CDR2 (germline): SGHAT, FQDESV (reference sequence). In nucleotides, the CDR3 is TGTGCCAGCAGCCCAAAGGACATAACCTGCGAGCAGTACTTC. Residues: CASSPKDITCEQYF.

This chain joins TRBV2 and TRBJ2-4, with TRBD1 matching over 7 bases. Looked up from germline, CDR1 is SNHLY and CDR2 is FYNNEI. The V segment lost 2 bases and the J segment 3 bases; nucleotides outside the gene matches: 7. The length of the CDR3 is 16 residues. For the CDR3, the DNA is TGTGCCAGCAGTGAACACAGGGGTTGGGTCAAAAACATTCAGTACTTC. Amino acids: CASSEHRGWVKNIQYF. The full variable domain, in which reference TRBV2 and TRBJ2-4 provide the parts outside the CDR3, is EPEVTQTPSHQVTQMGQEVILRCVPISNHLYFYWYRQILGQKVEFLVSFYNNEISEKSEIFDDQFSVERPDGSNFTLKIRSTKLEDSAMYFCASSEHRGWVKNIQYFGAGTRLSVL.

This clonotype was picked up many times. The rearrangement joins TRBV28 to TRBJ1-4; D not resolved. CDR1 and CDR2 from the germline V gene are MDHEN and SYDVKM. The CDR3 has 14 amino acids. Trimming shortened V by 7 bases and J by 0 bases, and 9 bases separated the two germline ends. CDR3 DNA sequence: TGTGCCAGCACCAAAATTGCAACTAATGAAAAACTGTTTTTT. This codes for CASTKIATNEKLFF.

The chain is built from TRBV28 and TRBJ1-6; 8 bases agree with TRBD1. This CDR3 is 18 amino acids long. V shed 4 bases, J shed 1 base, and the junction held 9 bases outside the gene matches. CDR1 and CDR2 (germline): MDHEN, SYDVKM. The CDR3 region has the DNA TGTGCCAGCAGTTCGCTCGGACAGGGCTTTTCCTATAATTCACCCCTCCACTTT. Encoded protein: CASSSLGQGFSYNSPLHF.

The chain combines TRBV29-1 with TRBJ2-7; D might be TRBD1 (5 bases). Germline V lookup: CDR1 SQVTM, CDR2 ANQGSEA. Trimming shortened V by 2 bases and J by 3 bases, and 8 bases separated the two germline ends. The CDR3 runs to 12 residues. CDR3: CSVETQGYEQYF. The DNA for the CDR3 is TGCAGCGTTGAAACCCAGGGCTACGAGCAGTACTTC.

V is TRBV6-2 or TRBV6-3 and J is TRBJ2-7; 11 bases agree with TRBD2. Germline CDR1 reads MNHEY; CDR2 reads SVGEGT. After removal of 6 bases from V and 4 bases from J, the junction contained 11 bases not matched to a gene. The CDR3 runs to 16 residues. The CDR3 DNA sequence: TGTGCCAGCAGCCAAAGGACTAGCGGGCCCCTATACGAGCAGTACTTC. This encodes CASSQRTSGPLYEQYF.

This clonotype was detected only a few times. This chain connects TRBV29-1 to TRBJ2-1; possible D gene TRBD2, 6 bases. V was shortened by 7 bases and J by 0 bases, with 13 bases between the two germline ends. Germline CDR1 reads SQVTM; CDR2 reads ANQGSEA. CDR3 length: 14 amino acids. The CDR3 DNA is TGCAGCGGGACGGGACTGTACTCCTACAATGAGCAGTTCTTC. Translating gives CSGTGLYSYNEQFF.

The chain links TRBV4-3 to TRBJ2-7, with D possibly being TRBD2 (5 bases). V lost 3 bases and J lost 2, with 14 bases in between. From germline, CDR1 is LGHNA and CDR2 YSLEER. The CDR3 is made up of 15 amino acids. In DNA form, the CDR3 reads TGCGCCAGCAGCCAGAGCGGTGGCCCAACCTACGAGCAGTACTTC. Protein product: CASSQSGGPTYEQYF.

The CDR3: CSHRVGTGEPYEQYF. The CDR3 bases are TGCAGTCATCGAGTCGGGACAGGAGAACCCTACGAGCAGTACTTC. The chain carries TRBV20-1 and TRBJ2-5; 8 positions match TRBD1. The J call may be faulty, since TRBJ2-7 better matches the DNA end. Per germline, CDR1 DFQATT and CDR2 SNEGSKA (reference sequence). The length of the CDR3 is 15 residues.

In its sample, this clonotype was seen a few times. V and J are TRBV30 and TRBJ1-1; D gene unclear. The CDR3 length is 14 residues. Germline CDR1 and CDR2: GTSNPN and SVGIG (reference sequence). Between the trimmed V and J ends, which lost 3 bases and 2 bases, there was a span of 13 bases. DNA of the CDR3: TGTGCCTGGAGATCCGGGGTAATAAACACTGAAGCTTTCTTT. This codes for CAWRSGVINTEAFF.

The chain uses TRBV6-5 and TRBJ2-1; the D call may be TRBD1 or TRBD2 (5 bases each). V lost 2 bases and J lost 2, with 10 bases in between. Per germline, CDR1 MNHEY and CDR2 SVGAGI. CDR3 length: 15 amino acids. The CDR3 is CASSYTGRPYNEQFF. CDR3 DNA: TGTGCCAGCAGTTACACGGGACGGCCCTACAATGAGCAGTTCTTC.

This clonotype was seen more than once but under ten times. The chain recombines TRBV4-3 with TRBJ2-1; TRBD2 matches at 12 bases. The CDR3 has 15 amino acids. CDR1 is LGHNA, CDR2 YSLEER, per germline. Trimming removed 3 bases from V and 7 bases from J; junction bases left unmatched: 4. The CDR3 is CASSHTSGRLNEQFF. CDR3 nucleotides: TGCGCCAGCAGCCACACTAGCGGGAGGTTGAATGAGCAGTTCTTC.

This chain's CDR3 is CSARDGTPIQYF. DNA of the CDR3: TGCAGTGCTAGAGATGGGACCCCCATTCAGTACTTC. V and J are TRBV20-1 and TRBJ2-4, with D perhaps assigned TRBD1 or TRBD2 (5 bases each). The ends were cut back, 0 bases at V and 9 bases at J, with 9 bases in the middle. This CDR3 is 12 amino acids long. The germline gives CDR1 DFQATT, CDR2 SNEGSKA (reference sequence).

This clonotype was counted a few times. The CDR3 spells CATSRGSSGAATQYF. For the CDR3, the DNA is TGTGCCACCAGCAGAGGATCCAGCGGCGCCGCTACGCAGTATTTT. The rearrangement links TRBV15 to TRBJ2-3; D is perhaps TRBD2 (5 bases). CDR3 length equals 15 residues. Germline V gene data show CDR1 as LNHNV and CDR2 as YYDKDF (reference sequence). V was clipped by 1 base and J by 8 bases, with 16 bases between them.

J is TRBJ1-1 and V is TRBV4-1; 7 bases agree with TRBD1. V dropped 0 bases and J dropped 3; count of bases not matched to a gene: 4. CDR3 length: 15 amino acids. Germline V CDR1 and CDR2: MGHRA, YSYEKL. The CDR3 here is CASSQENRGYTEAFF. CDR3 sequence (DNA): TGCGCCAGCAGCCAAGAGAACAGGGGCTACACTGAAGCTTTCTTT.

In DNA form, the CDR3 reads TGTGCCAGCAGTGACGCGGGGAGCGCCGGGGAGCTGTTTTTT. The encoded protein is CASSDAGSAGELFF. This chain links TRBV25-1 with TRBJ2-2, with D tentatively TRBD2 (6 bases). The germline CDR1 and CDR2 sequences are MGHDK and SYGVNS. The CDR3 loop spans 14 amino acids. The ends were cut back, 3 bases at V and 6 bases at J, with 11 bases in the middle.

V and J are TRBV12-3 or TRBV12-4 and TRBJ2-3; TRBD2 matches 8 bases. Germline trimming cut 5 bases from V and 4 bases from J; bases unmatched to any gene: 8. CDR3 length: 15 amino acids. Here the CDR3 reads CASSQRGGNPDTQYF. The CDR3 DNA follows: TGTGCCAGCAGTCAACGGGGGGGCAATCCAGATACGCAGTATTTT.

The V call is TRBV5-1, the J call TRBJ2-5; D perhaps matches TRBD2 (6 bases). CDR1 is SGHRS and CDR2 is YFSETQ in the germline V gene. There are 14 residues in the CDR3. Trimming took off 3 bases at V and 4 bases at J, with 13 bases between the two ends. CDR3 coding DNA: TGCGCCAGCAGCTGGACGGGAGCGGGAGAGACCCAGTACTTC. The encoded protein is CASSWTGAGETQYF.

The chain has TRBV27 and TRBJ2-1; D is unclear. The V end lost 6 bases, the J end lost 0 bases, and 12 bases lay between the germline ends. Germline V gives CDR1 MNHEY, CDR2 SMNVEV (reference sequence). The CDR3 has 15 residues. For the CDR3, the DNA is TGTGCCAGCAGCCAATCGATCAGCTCCTACAATGAGCAGTTCTTC. It encodes CASSQSISSYNEQFF.

The rearrangement links TRBV28 to TRBJ2-3; 7 bases align to TRBD2. The V gene's germline CDR1 is MDHEN and CDR2 SYDVKM. The V and J ends lost 4 bases and 0 bases, in that order; junction bases with no gene match: 4. The CDR3 contains 15 residues. The CDR3 coding sequence is TGTGCCAGCAGTTGGGGGGGGGTAAGCACAGATACGCAGTATTTT. Its translation is CASSWGGVSTDTQYF.

This chain joins TRBV27 and TRBJ2-7; the match to TRBD1 covers 7 bases. Germline assignment: CDR1 MNHEY and CDR2 SMNVEV (reference sequence). The CDR3 is 14 amino acids. V dropped 4 bases and J dropped 4; count of bases not matched to a gene: 7. The DNA for the CDR3 is TGTGCCAGCAGTTCTCCGGGACAGAAGTACGAGCAGTACTTC. Amino acids: CASSSPGQKYEQYF.

In this sample, this clonotype turned up many times. This sequence joins TRBV7-2 and TRBJ2-7, with 8 bases aligning to TRBD2. The CDR3 totals 15 residues. Germline loops: CDR1 SGHTA, CDR2 FQGNSA. V dropped 1 base and J dropped 3; count of bases not matched to a gene: 5. The CDR3 spells CASSLGASGLYEQYF. The CDR3 DNA is TGTGCCAGCAGCTTAGGAGCTAGCGGGCTCTACGAGCAGTACTTC. The variable domain in full, with the rest retrieved from reference TRBV7-2 and TRBJ2-7, is GAGVSQSPSNKVTEKGKDVELRCDPISGHTALYWYRQSLGQGLEFLIYFQGNSAPDKSGLPSDRFSAERTGGSVSTLTIQRTQQEDSAVYLCASSLGASGLYEQYFGPGTRLTVT.